This TCR beta chain originates from a study of OX40 agonist ivuxolimab in advanced cancers. Study-wide context: Ivuxolimab was an agonistic, fully human IgG2 monoclonal antibody directed against OX40 (CD134), a costimulatory receptor. The paper describes the monotherapy dose-escalation part (N ≈ 50 patients) of the phase I trial of ivuxolimab. In the dose-escalation cohort, roughly 82% of patients were male, and the mean age was approximately 60 years with a range of roughly 20 to 80. Intravenous ivuxolimab was administered to patients every 2 weeks at six dose levels: 0.01, 0.1, 0.3, 1.5, 3 and 10 mg/kg. Prior anti-PD-1, anti-PD-L1 or anti-CTLA-4 therapy was permitted, and approximately 40% of dose-escalation patients had received checkpoint inhibitors. Among the approximately 54 dose-escalation patients, some 19 had hepatocellular carcinoma, approximately 15 melanoma, 9 renal cell carcinoma and 9 head and neck cancer. Three dose-escalation patients achieved partial responses, one with hepatocellular carcinoma and two with cutaneous melanoma. Peripheral TCRbeta sequencing aimed to test whether ivuxolimab altered TCR sequence diversity and caused clonal T-cell expansion. The paper's findings and limits, for the study overall: After ivuxolimab, more expanded clones were found on average in CD8+ T cells than in CD4+ T cells. At doses of 0.1 to 3.0 mg/kg, clonal expansion of both CD4+ and CD8+ blood T cells was observed from baseline to week 6. Low levels of normalized T-cell clonal expansion were also seen in some patients who did not respond. The antigen specificity of the clonally expanded peripheral T cells was not determined. Partial responders in the 0.1-3.0 mg/kg groups had among the lowest normalized peripheral clonal expansion, especially among CD8+ T cells.

Genomic DNA was isolated from the sorted cells so that the TCRbeta CDR3 region could be sequenced. The immunoSEQ Assay was used for sequencing of TCRbeta CDR3 regions. TCRdb took over this immuneACCESS table, retaining in-frame rearrangements with V and J assigned. Such tables are incomplete; in checked studies, under half of the missing clones stem from an unresolved V gene, and the remainder is unexplained. This sample holds approximately 70,000 clones; around 80% were observed only once. 1.1% of the sample lies in the top ten. Details on this clone: Its antigen is still unknown. The record has no base qualities; no much larger clone is one base away.

Reading the germline V gene gives CDR1 SGDLS and CDR2 YYNGEE. Relative to germline, V is 2 bases shorter and J is 6 bases shorter, with 12 bases between their ends. From its cysteine to its phenylalanine, the CDR3 spans 14 amino acids. Only the CDR3 part of the read is kept: 42 bases, read in frame from the first base. Patients with autoimmune disease history or receiving systemic immunosuppression were excluded from the trial. Peripheral blood for TCR sequencing was collected from all dose cohorts at baseline, on cycle 4 day 1, and on cycle 7 day 1. The samples were drawn from a first-in-human, open-label, multicenter phase I dose-escalation trial of ivuxolimab. Adults with locally advanced or metastatic melanoma, renal cell, hepatocellular, or head and neck squamous cell carcinoma were enrolled in the trial. Before TCR sequencing, CD4+ and CD8+ T cells were separately sorted from peripheral blood.

The receptor's source is an adult with an advanced solid tumor such as melanoma, head and neck, liver or kidney cancer. The rearrangement joined TRBV9 to TRBJ2-1; a weak D assignment points to TRBD1 (6 bases agree). Sequences were derived from CD4+ or CD8+ T cells sorted from blood, sampled in a trial of the OX40 agonist ivuxolimab. The nucleotides are TGTGCCAGCAGCGTTGGGGGCCTCCTCAATGAGCAGTTCTTC. It codes for CASSVGGLLNEQFF. Where the CDR3 stops, the reference TRBV9 and TRBJ2-1 genes take over; the full variable domain is DSGVTQTPKHLITATGQRVTLRCSPRSGDLSVYWYQQSLDQGLQFLIQYYNGEERAKGNILERFSAQQFPDLHSELNLSSLELGDSALYFCASSVGGLLNEQFFGPGTRLTVL.